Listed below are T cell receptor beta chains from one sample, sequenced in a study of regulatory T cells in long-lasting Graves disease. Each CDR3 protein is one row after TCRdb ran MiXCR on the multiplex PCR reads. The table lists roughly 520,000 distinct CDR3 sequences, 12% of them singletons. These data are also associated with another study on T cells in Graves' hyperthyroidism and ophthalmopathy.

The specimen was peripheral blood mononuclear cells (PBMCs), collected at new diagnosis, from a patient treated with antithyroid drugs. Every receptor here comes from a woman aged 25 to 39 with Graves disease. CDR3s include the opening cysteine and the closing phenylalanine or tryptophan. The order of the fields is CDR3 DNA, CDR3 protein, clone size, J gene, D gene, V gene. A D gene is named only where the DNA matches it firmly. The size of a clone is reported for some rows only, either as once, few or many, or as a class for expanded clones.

CDR3 DNA: TGTGCCAGCTCACCGCTGCCAGGGATGAACACTGAAGCTTTCTTT
CDR3 protein: CASSPLPGMNTEAFF
clone size: few
J gene: TRBJ1-1
D gene: .
V gene: TRBV18

CDR3 DNA: TGTGCCAGCAGTTCCATCTCTCAGGCGGGCGAGCAGTTCTTC
CDR3 protein: CASSSISQAGEQFF
clone size: many
J gene: TRBJ2-1
D gene: .
V gene: TRBV28

CDR3 DNA: TGTGCCAGCAGTTACCTCAACGTGGAGACCCAGTACTTC
CDR3 protein: CASSYLNVETQYF
clone size: .
J gene: TRBJ2-5
D gene: .
V gene: TRBV12-3/TRBV12-4

CDR3 DNA: TGTGCCTGGTGCAGGGGGTCTGTGGCCACTGAAGCTTTCTTT
CDR3 protein: CAWCRGSVATEAFF
clone size: few
J gene: TRBJ1-1
D gene: TRBD1
V gene: TRBV30

CDR3 DNA: TGTGCCAGCAGCTTTACTTCGACGGGATCCTACGAGCAGTACTTC
CDR3 protein: CASSFTSTGSYEQYF
clone size: many
J gene: TRBJ2-7
D gene: .
V gene: TRBV5-6

CDR3 DNA: TGTGCCAGCTCGGACAGGGTTAATGAAAAACTGTTTTTT
CDR3 protein: CASSDRVNEKLFF
clone size: few
J gene: TRBJ1-4
D gene: TRBD1
V gene: TRBV6-2/TRBV6-3

CDR3 DNA: TGTGCCAGCAGTCGAGCGGGAGCCAAAAACATTCAGTACTTC
CDR3 protein: CASSRAGAKNIQYF
clone size: many
J gene: TRBJ2-4
D gene: .
V gene: TRBV6-1

CDR3 DNA: TGTGCCAGCAGGTACCTCAGCCGAAGGTGGTACTACGAGCAGTACTTC
CDR3 protein: CASRYLSRRWYYEQYF
clone size: many
J gene: TRBJ2-7
D gene: .
V gene: TRBV6-5

CDR3 DNA: TGTGCCAGCAGCCGCGGCAGGTATTACTACGAGCAGTACTTC
CDR3 protein: CASSRGRYYYEQYF
clone size: many
J gene: TRBJ2-7
D gene: .
V gene: TRBV27

CDR3 DNA: TGTGCCAGCAGCCCCGGGACTCGAACGAGCACAGATACGCAGTATTTT
CDR3 protein: CASSPGTRTSTDTQYF
clone size: many
J gene: TRBJ2-3
D gene: .
V gene: TRBV28

CDR3 DNA: TGTGCCAGCAGTGACGCGACAGGGGGGGACACTGAAGCTTTCTTT
CDR3 protein: CASSDATGGDTEAFF
clone size: many
J gene: TRBJ1-1
D gene: TRBD1
V gene: TRBV25-1

CDR3 DNA: TGTGCCTGGAGGGGCCAGGGCACCGTTGGACAGCCCCAGCATTTT
CDR3 protein: CAWRGQGTVGQPQHF
clone size: .
J gene: TRBJ1-5
D gene: .
V gene: TRBV30

CDR3 DNA: TGTGCCAGCAGTGGAGTCTTTAGAACTGAAGCTTTCTTT
CDR3 protein: CASSGVFRTEAFF
clone size: few
J gene: TRBJ1-1
D gene: .
V gene: TRBV6-1

CDR3 DNA: TGTGCCAGCAGCTCGGACAGGGGGCGAGGAAACACCATATATTTT
CDR3 protein: CASSSDRGRGNTIYF
clone size: once
J gene: TRBJ1-3
D gene: TRBD1
V gene: TRBV13

CDR3 DNA: TGCAGCGTTGGGGCTTTAGATTCCCCTAATGAGCAGTTCTTC
CDR3 protein: CSVGALDSPNEQFF
clone size: many
J gene: TRBJ2-1
D gene: .
V gene: TRBV29-1

CDR3 DNA: TGTGCCAGCAGCTTATATACAGACACTGAAGCTTTCTTT
CDR3 protein: CASSLYTDTEAFF
clone size: many
J gene: TRBJ1-1
D gene: .
V gene: TRBV7-9

CDR3 DNA: TGTGCCAGCAGACCGCCGTCTCGGGACAGCGACCAAGAGACCCAGTACTTC
CDR3 protein: CASRPPSRDSDQETQYF
clone size: .
J gene: TRBJ2-5
D gene: TRBD1
V gene: TRBV7-9

CDR3 DNA: TGTGCCAGCACGCGGGGCCTCGACTATGGGAACACTGAAGCTTTCTTT
CDR3 protein: CASTRGLDYGNTEAFF
clone size: many
J gene: TRBJ1-1
D gene: .
V gene: TRBV2

CDR3 DNA: TGTGCCAGCAGTTCACAGGGTTTGGACGAAAAACTGTTTTTT
CDR3 protein: CASSSQGLDEKLFF
clone size: .
J gene: TRBJ1-4
D gene: .
V gene: TRBV12-3/TRBV12-4

CDR3 DNA: TGTGCCAGCAGCTTAGACGGGGGCGCTGGACAGCCCCAGCATTTT
CDR3 protein: CASSLDGGAGQPQHF
clone size: few
J gene: TRBJ1-5
D gene: .
V gene: TRBV7-2

CDR3 DNA: TGTGCCACCAGCAGAGGACTAGATGACACCCAGTACTTC
CDR3 protein: CATSRGLDDTQYF
clone size: many
J gene: TRBJ2-5
D gene: .
V gene: TRBV15

CDR3 DNA: TGTGCCAGCGTCCCGGGGGGGTTTGGCACAGATACGCAGTATTTT
CDR3 protein: CASVPGGFGTDTQYF
clone size: .
J gene: TRBJ2-3
D gene: TRBD2
V gene: TRBV7-9

CDR3 DNA: TGTGCCAGCAGTTTACTACCAGGAACCTACAATGAGCAGTTCTTC
CDR3 protein: CASSLLPGTYNEQFF
clone size: many
J gene: TRBJ2-1
D gene: .
V gene: TRBV28

CDR3 DNA: TGTGCCAGCAGCCCGACTAGCGGAGTAGTCAATGAGCAGTTCTTC
CDR3 protein: CASSPTSGVVNEQFF
clone size: many
J gene: TRBJ2-1
D gene: TRBD2
V gene: TRBV7-3

CDR3 DNA: TGCGCCAGCAGCCAAGTGGGAAGCCCCGGGGAGCTGTTTTTT
CDR3 protein: CASSQVGSPGELFF
clone size: many
J gene: TRBJ2-2
D gene: .
V gene: TRBV4-3

CDR3 DNA: TGTGCCATCAGTGTCGGACAGGGGACCTACGAGCAGTACTTC
CDR3 protein: CAISVGQGTYEQYF
clone size: .
J gene: TRBJ2-7
D gene: TRBD1
V gene: TRBV10-3

CDR3 DNA: TGTGCCAGTACCCGACTAGCGGGAGACACCGGGGAGCTGTTTTTT
CDR3 protein: CASTRLAGDTGELFF
clone size: .
J gene: TRBJ2-2
D gene: TRBD2
V gene: TRBV19

CDR3 DNA: TGTGCCAGCAGTTTTGAGGGGGGGACTGAAGCTTTCTTT
CDR3 protein: CASSFEGGTEAFF
clone size: few
J gene: TRBJ1-1
D gene: .
V gene: TRBV12-3/TRBV12-4

CDR3 DNA: TGTGCCAGCTCACCAAACGGGAACTCCTACGAGCAGTACTTC
CDR3 protein: CASSPNGNSYEQYF
clone size: few
J gene: TRBJ2-7
D gene: .
V gene: TRBV18

CDR3 DNA: TGTGCCTGGAGTGGTCCCTATTCACCCCTCCACTTT
CDR3 protein: CAWSGPYSPLHF
clone size: many
J gene: TRBJ1-6
D gene: .
V gene: TRBV30

CDR3 DNA: TGTGCCAGCAGCTCAGAGATAGGGTCGTACGAGCAGTACTTC
CDR3 protein: CASSSEIGSYEQYF
clone size: .
J gene: TRBJ2-7
D gene: .
V gene: TRBV9

CDR3 DNA: TGTGCCAGCAGTCCCGACCGCCCTCAGGGGGACGAGCAGTACTTC
CDR3 protein: CASSPDRPQGDEQYF
clone size: many
J gene: TRBJ2-7
D gene: TRBD1
V gene: TRBV6-2/TRBV6-3

CDR3 DNA: TGTGCCAGCTCACCACGCATAAATAGCGGCGAGACCCAGTACTTC
CDR3 protein: CASSPRINSGETQYF
clone size: many
J gene: TRBJ2-5
D gene: .
V gene: TRBV18

CDR3 DNA: TGTGCCTGGAAGGTAGCAGGGAGTACCGGGGAGCTGTTTTTT
CDR3 protein: CAWKVAGSTGELFF
clone size: .
J gene: TRBJ2-2
D gene: .
V gene: TRBV30

CDR3 DNA: TGTGCCAGCAGTGCAGGGACAGTAAACAATCAGCCCCAGCATTTT
CDR3 protein: CASSAGTVNNQPQHF
clone size: many
J gene: TRBJ1-5
D gene: TRBD1
V gene: TRBV9

CDR3 DNA: TGTGCCAGCATAGTGAACACTGAAGCTTTCTTT
CDR3 protein: CASIVNTEAFF
clone size: many
J gene: TRBJ1-1
D gene: .
V gene: TRBV6-1

CDR3 DNA: TGTGCCAGCCGACTAGCGGGAGCAGACAATGAGCAGTTCTTC
CDR3 protein: CASRLAGADNEQFF
clone size: many
J gene: TRBJ2-1
D gene: TRBD2
V gene: TRBV6-2/TRBV6-3

CDR3 DNA: TGCAGTGCTAGAGAAAAGGGGCGAAATCAGCCCCAGCATTTT
CDR3 protein: CSAREKGRNQPQHF
clone size: few
J gene: TRBJ1-5
D gene: .
V gene: TRBV20-1

CDR3 DNA: TGTGCCAGCAGTTTACAACCGGGCAGGGGCTACGAGCAGTACTTC
CDR3 protein: CASSLQPGRGYEQYF
clone size: many
J gene: TRBJ2-7
D gene: .
V gene: TRBV27

CDR3 DNA: TGTGCCAGCAGCTTGCTCGGACTAGCGGGAGGCCCTAGCACAGATACGCAGTATTTT
CDR3 protein: CASSLLGLAGGPSTDTQYF
clone size: .
J gene: TRBJ2-3
D gene: TRBD2
V gene: TRBV5-4

CDR3 DNA: TGTGCCAGCAGTTTAATGGGACTAGCGGGAACAGATACGCAGTATTTT
CDR3 protein: CASSLMGLAGTDTQYF
clone size: many
J gene: TRBJ2-3
D gene: TRBD2
V gene: TRBV28

CDR3 DNA: TGTGCCAGCAGCCGCCCGAGGGGGACGGGGGGCTCAGATACGCAGTATTTT
CDR3 protein: CASSRPRGTGGSDTQYF
clone size: few
J gene: TRBJ2-3
D gene: .
V gene: TRBV7-2

CDR3 DNA: TGTGCCAGCAGTGCCTATGTGGGAGGGCAGTACTTC
CDR3 protein: CASSAYVGGQYF
clone size: many
J gene: TRBJ2-7
D gene: .
V gene: TRBV6-2/TRBV6-3

CDR3 DNA: TGTGCCAGCAGCTTCCTAGCGGGAGCTAGTGAGCAGTTCTTC
CDR3 protein: CASSFLAGASEQFF
clone size: many
J gene: TRBJ2-1
D gene: TRBD2
V gene: TRBV11-1

CDR3 DNA: TGCGCCAGCAGCTTCAGCGGGAAAAGCTCCTACGAGCAGTACTTC
CDR3 protein: CASSFSGKSSYEQYF
clone size: many
J gene: TRBJ2-7
D gene: TRBD2
V gene: TRBV5-1

CDR3 DNA: TGTGCCAGCAGTCCCTCGGGAGATACGCAGTATTTT
CDR3 protein: CASSPSGDTQYF
clone size: many
J gene: TRBJ2-3
D gene: .
V gene: TRBV18

CDR3 DNA: TGTGCCAGCAGCTTAGTTCTCGGGAACTATGGCTACACCTTC
CDR3 protein: CASSLVLGNYGYTF
clone size: .
J gene: TRBJ1-2
D gene: .
V gene: TRBV7-8

CDR3 DNA: TGTGCCTTGGAAAGGACCCTCCGTGAGGAGCAGTACTTC
CDR3 protein: CALERTLREEQYF
clone size: .
J gene: TRBJ2-7
D gene: .
V gene: TRBV30

CDR3 DNA: TGTGCCAGTAGTATCTTCCCGGGTCAGCCCCAGCATTTT
CDR3 protein: CASSIFPGQPQHF
clone size: many
J gene: TRBJ1-5
D gene: .
V gene: TRBV19

CDR3 DNA: TGTGCCAGCAGGACCTGGACTAGCGGGAGCACAGATACGCAGTATTTT
CDR3 protein: CASRTWTSGSTDTQYF
clone size: many
J gene: TRBJ2-3
D gene: TRBD2
V gene: TRBV6-2/TRBV6-3

CDR3 DNA: TGTGCCAGCAGCTCCACTAGCGGGAGGTTCACCGGGGAGCTGTTTTTT
CDR3 protein: CASSSTSGRFTGELFF
clone size: .
J gene: TRBJ2-2
D gene: TRBD2
V gene: TRBV2

CDR3 DNA: TGTGCCAGCAGCCTAGGGCTAGGGACCTATGGCTACACCTTC
CDR3 protein: CASSLGLGTYGYTF
clone size: many
J gene: TRBJ1-2
D gene: .
V gene: TRBV28

CDR3 DNA: TGCGCCAGCAGCCAACCGACTAGCGGGATCCGAAATGAGCAGTTCTTC
CDR3 protein: CASSQPTSGIRNEQFF
clone size: .
J gene: TRBJ2-1
D gene: TRBD2
V gene: TRBV4-1

CDR3 DNA: TGTGCCAGCAGTCCCCGGGTTTTCAGGGAGACCCAGTACTTC
CDR3 protein: CASSPRVFRETQYF
clone size: few
J gene: TRBJ2-5
D gene: .
V gene: TRBV6-2/TRBV6-3

CDR3 DNA: TGCGCCAGCAGCCTCCTAGCGGGCCAAGAGACCCAGTACTTC
CDR3 protein: CASSLLAGQETQYF
clone size: many
J gene: TRBJ2-5
D gene: TRBD2
V gene: TRBV4-1